This T cell receptor (beta chain) was recovered during a study of T cells after yellow fever vaccination. In its sample, this clonotype was seen a few times. Its antigen remains unidentified. Findings and limits, study-wide: Primary-vaccination clones mostly resurfaced post-booster (less than 98% CD4, 75% to 90% CD8). Contaminating bulk clonotypes could be abundant in FACS-sorted repertoires.

Germline V gene lookup returns CDR1 MNHEY and CDR2 SVGAGI. The CDR3 contains 15 residues. V dropped 0 bases and J dropped 4 bases, with 12 bases sitting between them. TCRdb itself ran the 5' RACE reads through MiXCR, one entry per CDR3 protein. The sample shows over 250,000 distinct CDR3 sequences, about 4% of them seen only once. This chain connects TRBV6-5 to TRBJ1-2; D possibly corresponds to TRBD1 (6 bases). The TCR originated in a man between 18 and 29 years old who received the YFV17D yellow fever vaccine. Material: PBMCs, obtained 5 days after the yellow fever booster vaccination. This CDR3 reads CASSYSAGVGYGYTF. The CDR3 DNA follows: TGTGCCAGCAGTTACTCAGCAGGGGTTGGCTATGGCTACACCTTC.